One sample yielded the 21 T cell receptor beta chains listed below, sequenced in a study of memory CD4+ T cells and cytomegalovirus serostatus. The sort gate was single viable CD3+CD4+CD8-CD45RO+ cells for memory CD4+ T cells. TCRdb's table, derived via immunoSEQ multiplex PCR, lists solely in-frame clones and lacks some. The table lists roughly 50,000 clones, around 76% of them singletons. The sequenced sample consisted of memory CD4+ T cells from blood. These TCRs come from an adult in good health and CMV-seronegative.

The chain employs TRBV29-1 and TRBJ1-1; no clear D. Trimming left V 0 bases short and J 6 bases short, with 11 bases between. This CDR3 has 13 residues. Germline loops: CDR1 SQVTM, CDR2 ANQGSEA. In DNA, the CDR3 is TGCAGCGTTGAAGAACTATCCGAGTCTGAAGCTTTCTTT. Protein product: CSVEELSESEAFF.

The rearrangement links TRBV19 to TRBJ2-7, with 13 nucleotides matching TRBD2. The V and J ends lost 5 bases and 2 bases, in that order; junction bases with no gene match: 3. Germline V gene data show CDR1 as LNHDA and CDR2 as SQIVND (reference sequence). The CDR3 extends over 15 amino acids. The CDR3 here is CASSRLAGGTYEQYF. Here the CDR3 DNA reads TGTGCCAGTAGTCGACTAGCGGGAGGTACCTACGAGCAGTACTTC.

This chain joins TRBV27 and TRBJ2-7, with unresolved D. CDR1 and CDR2 from the germline V gene are MNHEY and SMNVEV (reference sequence). V was shortened by 0 bases and J by 4 bases, with 10 bases between the two germline ends. The CDR3 is 14 amino acids. The CDR3 DNA sequence: TGTGCCAGCAGTTTATCGGCACTCCAGTACGAGCAGTACTTC. This gives the protein CASSLSALQYEQYF.

This clone showed up just a few times. V usage is TRBV9 and J usage is TRBJ2-3; TRBD1 agrees at 12 bases. This CDR3 spans 14 amino acids. From germline, CDR1 is SGDLS and CDR2 YYNGEE. Trimming took 3 bases from V and 9 from J; bases not matched to a gene: 5. Written as DNA, the CDR3 is TGTGCCAGCAGCGAGATGGGACAGGGGGCAACGCAGTATTTT. This encodes CASSEMGQGATQYF.

The rearrangement uses TRBV10-1 and TRBJ2-7, with D perhaps TRBD1 (5 bases). The V and J ends lost 0 bases and 5 bases respectively, with 8 bases between them. The CDR3 is 13 amino acids. Germline V CDR1 and CDR2: WNHNN, SYGVQD (reference sequence). CDR3 sequence reads: CASSESGQDEQYF. The DNA for the CDR3 is TGCGCCAGCAGTGAGTCCGGACAAGACGAGCAGTACTTC.

Of note for this clone: This same CDR3 is encoded by further DNA sequences in the sample. The chain uses TRBV5-1 and TRBJ1-1; a weak D match, TRBD1 (6 bases). Germline loops: CDR1 SGHRS, CDR2 YFSETQ. Trimming took 5 bases from V and 4 from J, leaving 18 bases between them. The CDR3 has 15 amino acids. The chain's CDR3 is CASSLVGGAGTEAFF. CDR3 nucleotide sequence: TGCGCCAGCAGTCTTGTTGGGGGCGCGGGCACTGAAGCTTTCTTT.

The chain is built from TRBV7-2 and TRBJ1-2; D is ambiguous. Germline CDR1 is SGHTA and CDR2 is FQGNSA. The CDR3 loop spans 11 amino acids. The V end was cut by 6 bases, the J end by 8 bases, with 10 bases between. CDR3 residues: CASSLGGGYTF. In DNA, the CDR3 is TGTGCCAGCAGTTTGGGCGGAGGCTACACCTTC.

The chain recombines TRBV9 with TRBJ1-1; possibly TRBD1 for D (5 bases). The CDR3 length is 15 residues. Trimming removed 0 bases from V and 8 bases from J, with 17 bases in between. Germline V lookup: CDR1 SGDLS, CDR2 YYNGEE. CDR3 DNA sequence: TGTGCCAGCAGCGTAGGTCCTGGGGGTACCGAAGAAGCTTTCTTT. Its translation: CASSVGPGGTEEAFF. The full variable domain, its missing parts supplied by reference TRBV9 and TRBJ1-1, is DSGVTQTPKHLITATGQRVTLRCSPRSGDLSVYWYQQSLDQGLQFLIQYYNGEERAKGNILERFSAQQFPDLHSELNLSSLELGDSALYFCASSVGPGGTEEAFFGQGTRLTVV.

The chain has TRBV28 and TRBJ2-1; D is uncertain. There are 12 residues in the CDR3. Germline assignment: CDR1 MDHEN and CDR2 SYDVKM. The V end was cut by 4 bases, the J end by 14 bases, with 15 bases between. DNA of the CDR3: TGTGCCAGCAGTTCCAACTACCCCGAGGAGTTCTTC. Amino acids: CASSSNYPEEFF.

This clone turned up a few times. The rearrangement uses TRBV5-1 and TRBJ2-3, with TRBD1 matching 7 bases. J gave up 1 base and V 7 bases, and 9 bases lay outside the gene matches. The length of the CDR3 is 15 residues. Germline V lookup: CDR1 SGHRS, CDR2 YFSETQ. CDR3 bases: TGCGCCAGCCGAATAACAGGGGCGGGCACAGATACGCAGTATTTT. Translated, it gives CASRITGAGTDTQYF. Using reference TRBV5-1 and TRBJ2-3 for the parts outside the CDR3, the full variable domain is KAGVTQTPRYLIKTRGQQVTLSCSPISGHRSVSWYQQTPGQGLQFLFEYFSETQRNKGNFPGRFSGRQFSNSRSEMNVSTLELGDSALYLCASRITGAGTDTQYFGPGTRLTVL.

Only a few counts were recorded for this clone. This sequence joins TRBV29-1 and TRBJ2-2, with D hard to call. In germline, CDR1 is SQVTM, CDR2 ANQGSEA. There are 13 residues in the CDR3. V dropped 4 bases and J dropped 3 bases, with 9 bases sitting between them. For the CDR3, the DNA is TGCAGCGTTGTACAGCCCTACACCGGGGAGCTGTTTTTT. Amino acids: CSVVQPYTGELFF.

This chain links TRBV7-8 with TRBJ1-1; D unresolved. This CDR3 contains 15 residues. Germline CDR1 SGHVS, CDR2 FQNEAQ. Between the trimmed V and J ends, which lost 0 bases and 1 base, there was a span of 9 bases. The DNA of the CDR3 is TGTGCCAGCAGCTTAGCCGCAGGAGGGAACACTGAAGCTTTCTTT. This translates into CASSLAAGGNTEAFF.

The chain uses TRBV18 and TRBJ1-1, with a tentative D call TRBD1 (6 bases). The length of the CDR3 is 17 residues. Germline V gene lookup returns CDR1 KGHSH and CDR2 LQKENI. Between the trimmed V and J ends, which lost 4 bases and 1 base, there was a span of 19 bases. The CDR3 spells CASSLLMGSGENTEAFF. For the CDR3, the DNA is TGTGCCAGCTCACTCCTCATGGGGTCAGGGGAGAACACTGAAGCTTTCTTT.

The V and J genes are TRBV7-9 and TRBJ2-7; perhaps TRBD1 as D (8 bases). CDR1 is SEHNR and CDR2 is FQNEAQ in the germline V gene (reference sequence). V lost 1 base to trimming and J lost 0 bases, with 13 bases between them. The CDR3 totals 16 residues. DNA for the CDR3: TGTGCCAGCAGCTTAGACAGGGGGGGAAGCTCCTACGAGCAGTACTTC. It translates to CASSLDRGGSSYEQYF.

The V call is TRBV6-5, the J call TRBJ1-1, with 8 positions matching TRBD1. Germline CDR1 MNHEY, CDR2 SVGAGI. The CDR3 covers 15 residues. V gave up 6 bases and J gave up 0 bases; unmatched junction bases: 6. The CDR3: CASRRRQGLNTEAFF. The CDR3 nucleotides read TGTGCCAGCAGACGAAGACAGGGGCTGAACACTGAAGCTTTCTTT.

This rearrangement joins TRBV5-6 to TRBJ1-6; D uncertain. Trimming left V 4 bases short and J 3 bases short, with 8 bases between. Germline V gene lookup returns CDR1 SGHDT and CDR2 YYEEEE. This CDR3 is 14 amino acids long. The CDR3 DNA is TGTGCCAGCAGCACGGACCTCTATAATTCACCCCTCCACTTT. Its translation is CASSTDLYNSPLHF.

The genes are TRBV7-9 and TRBJ1-2; 9 nucleotides line up with TRBD1. With V trimmed by 5 bases and J by 4 bases, 5 bases remained unmatched. Germline V CDR1 and CDR2: SEHNR, FQNEAQ (reference sequence). The CDR3 has 14 residues. Here the CDR3 DNA reads TGTGCCAGCAGCGTACAGGGGGCCGTCTATGGCTACACCTTC. Translation gives CASSVQGAVYGYTF.

The chain carries TRBV7-9 and TRBJ1-4; D possibly corresponds to TRBD1 (5 bases). Germline loops: CDR1 SEHNR, CDR2 FQNEAQ (reference sequence). The CDR3 contains 14 residues. V lost 5 bases and J 3 bases, leaving 10 bases between the germline ends. The CDR3 bases are TGTGCCAGCAGCACCCGGGGGGCTAATGAAAAACTGTTTTTT. Translating it yields CASSTRGANEKLFF.

The chain couples TRBV4-1 to TRBJ1-6; D is ambiguous. Germline CDR1 MGHRA, CDR2 YSYEKL. Trimming took off 0 bases at V and 6 bases at J, with 9 bases between the two ends. This CDR3 has 15 residues. The CDR3 DNA follows: TGCGCCAGCAGCCAAGAAGGCTTGCCTAATTCACCCCTCCACTTT. Amino acids: CASSQEGLPNSPLHF.

This clone was seen a few times. The CDR3 loop reads CAWFLDRSEGYTF. The CDR3 nucleotides are TGTGCCTGGTTCCTTGACAGGTCGGAGGGCTACACCTTC. The chain is built from TRBV30 and TRBJ1-2, with D possibly being TRBD1 (6 bases). Deletions cut 5 bases from V and 8 bases from J, with 18 bases between. Germline lookup yields CDR1 GTSNPN and CDR2 SVGIG (reference sequence). CDR3 length: 13 amino acids.

This chain uses TRBV5-1 with TRBJ2-5; the D is unclear. The CDR3 is 13 residues long. CDR1 is SGHRS and CDR2 is YFSETQ in the germline V gene. Trimming pared 4 bases from V and 3 bases from J, leaving 10 bases between. Written as DNA, the CDR3 is TGCGCCAGCAGCAGGCCCCGGGAAGAGACCCAGTACTTC. Translation gives CASSRPREETQYF.